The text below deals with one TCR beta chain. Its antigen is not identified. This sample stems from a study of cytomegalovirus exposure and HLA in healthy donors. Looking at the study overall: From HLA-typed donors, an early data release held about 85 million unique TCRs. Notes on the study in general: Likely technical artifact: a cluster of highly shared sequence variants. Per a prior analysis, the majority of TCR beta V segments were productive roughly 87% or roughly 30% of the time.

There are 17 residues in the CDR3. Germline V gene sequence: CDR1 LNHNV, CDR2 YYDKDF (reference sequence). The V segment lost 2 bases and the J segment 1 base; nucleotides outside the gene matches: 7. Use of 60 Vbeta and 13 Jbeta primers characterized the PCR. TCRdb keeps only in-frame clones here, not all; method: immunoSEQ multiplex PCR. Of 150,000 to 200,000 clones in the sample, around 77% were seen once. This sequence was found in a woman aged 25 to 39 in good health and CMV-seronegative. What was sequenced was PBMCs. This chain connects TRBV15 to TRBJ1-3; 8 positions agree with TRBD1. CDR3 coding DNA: TGTGCCACCAGCAGAACCTTCGACAGGGGATCTGGAAACACCATATATTTT. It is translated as CATSRTFDRGSGNTIYF.